This T cell receptor beta chain was retrieved from a study of blood T cell repertoires in COVID-19. Background on the study: Some COVID-19 samples were acute and others convalescent; all came from the United States, Italy and Spain. From T cells, B-cell-depleted T cells, or PBMCs came the material, which was cDNA or gDNA.

The CDR3 is 17 amino acids. The junction had 12 bases not matched to a gene; V was cut back by 3 bases and J by 3 bases. CDR1 and CDR2 from the germline V gene are LGHNA and YNFKEQ. This clone was counted only a few times. Per the original methods: Reference gene primers were amplified, and this amplification served to estimate nucleated cell counts. Libraries were prepared by immunoSEQ multiplex PCR; TCRdb keeps only in-frame clonotypes and omits some of them. That table is the source of V, J and clone size, and D and trimming were worked out from the DNA. In the table there are roughly 100,000 clones, over 75% of which are singletons.

Sequenced: peripheral blood. This sequence originates from a man between 65 and 79 years old with active or convalescent COVID-19. The chain recombines TRBV4-2 with TRBJ1-1; TRBD1 matches at 8 bases. The CDR3: CASSHPAAETGDTEAFF. In nucleotides, the CDR3 is TGTGCCAGCAGCCACCCTGCCGCAGAGACAGGGGACACTGAAGCTTTCTTT.